The following is a T cell receptor (beta chain) sequence with its context. This receptor's antigen is unknown. Base-call qualities are not available, and no considerably larger clone is one nucleotide away. The source of the sample is a study of immune evolution from preneoplasia to lung adenocarcinoma (dated by TCRdb to the early 2020s). Describing the broader study: HLA loss of heterozygosity was seen in about 7.6%, 15% and 36% of AIS, MIA and ADC lesions, and in no AAH lesions. In total, the cohort included 50 to 65 patients with pulmonary nodules, all of whom underwent surgical resection. The study profiled immune contexture across lung adenocarcinoma precursors and invasive adenocarcinoma using immune gene expression, TCR sequencing and multiplex immunofluorescence. TCR sequencing data were obtained from 51 patients. Sample size was determined by specimen availability and not by a prior power calculation. POLYSOLVER was used to infer Class I HLA alleles from exome data, and LOHHLA was used to detect allele-specific HLA loss. Resected precursor lesions (AAH, AIS, MIA) and invasive adenocarcinomas were compared against paired morphologically normal lung tissue. The immune data were combined with whole exome sequencing and methylation data from the same cohort of nodules. The study reported that around 100 samples were used for TCR sequencing. The study at large found these results: Normal lung had the highest top T cell clone frequencies, and these frequencies appeared to fall progressively from AAH through AIS, MIA and invasive adenocarcinoma. The highest T cell clonality was observed in KRAS-mutant nodules compared with EGFR-mutant or double wild-type lesions. Because all patients were from Japan and China, applicability to Western populations was uncertain. The highest clonality was observed in normal lung, whereas higher T cell density and diversity but lower clonality appeared to be present in later-stage lesions. Findings were based on association rather than direct causation; larger cohorts with long-term follow-up and longitudinal biopsies were deemed needed.

Between about 2014 and 2017, the patients underwent resection in either Japan or China. Two lung cancer pathologists independently reviewed H&E slides to confirm the histologic diagnosis of every case. Macro-dissection after pathologic assessment enriched premalignant or tumor cells for nucleic acid extraction. DNA was isolated from FFPE tissue using the AllPrep DNA/RNA FFPE Kit. CDR1 and CDR2 are drawn from the germline V gene: SGHRS, YFSETQ. The CDR3 contains 16 residues, cysteine and phenylalanine counted. The entry retains the CDR3 DNA only, 48 bases that are in frame from base 1. V drops 0 bases and J drops 0 bases, leaving 10 bases in between. Using the immunoSEQ hsTCRbeta Kit, TCR beta CDR3 regions were sequenced from DNA. In the original analysis: The ImmunoSEQ Analyzer was used to analyse the TCR sequencing data. T cell clonality was defined as 1 minus Pielou's evenness, as computed on productive rearrangements. The inverse Simpson index, applied to productive templates, was used to measure T cell diversity. T cell density was defined as TCR beta template counts normalized to usable DNA, with usable DNA estimated by amplifying and sequencing housekeeping genes. Two-sided Kruskal-Wallis tests were used to compare TCR metrics across histologic stages. Sourced from immuneACCESS, this table was stored by TCRdb with only in-frame sequences that have V and J called. A share of the clones is absent; for the studies checked, an unresolved V gene accounts for under half, and the remainder has no known explanation. V, J and clone size reflect that table, while D and trimming were determined from the DNA. In this sample the table shows about 16,000 clones, less than 90% of which occur a single time. Of the sample, 2.5% to 3% falls within the top ten clones.

The TCR was taken from a person in their 70s with invasive lung adenocarcinoma. The sample was FFPE invasive lung adenocarcinoma tissue. This specimen's cell subset or site label, interpreted: frankly invasive lung adenocarcinoma (ADC). The chain employs TRBV5-1 and TRBJ2-1, with no confident D gene call. The DNA sequence is TGCGCCAGCAGCTTGGTGGGAACCAGCTCCTACAATGAGCAGTTCTTC. Its protein product is CASSLVGTSSYNEQFF.